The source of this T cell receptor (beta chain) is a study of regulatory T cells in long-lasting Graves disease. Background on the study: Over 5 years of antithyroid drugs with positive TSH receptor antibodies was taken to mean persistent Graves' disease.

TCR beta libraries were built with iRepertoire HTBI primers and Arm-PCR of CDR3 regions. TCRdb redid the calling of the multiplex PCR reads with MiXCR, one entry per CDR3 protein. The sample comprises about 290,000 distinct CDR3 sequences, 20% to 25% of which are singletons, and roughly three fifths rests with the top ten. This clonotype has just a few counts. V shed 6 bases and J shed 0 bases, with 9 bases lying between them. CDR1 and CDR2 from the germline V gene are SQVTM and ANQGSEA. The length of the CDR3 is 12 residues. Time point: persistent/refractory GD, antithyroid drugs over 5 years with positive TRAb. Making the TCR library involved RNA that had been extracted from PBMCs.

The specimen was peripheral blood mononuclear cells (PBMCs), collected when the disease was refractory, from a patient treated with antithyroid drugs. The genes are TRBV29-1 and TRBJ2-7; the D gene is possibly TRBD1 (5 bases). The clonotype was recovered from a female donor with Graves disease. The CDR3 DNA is TGCAGCGTGACAGTCAGCTCCTACGAGCAGTACTTC. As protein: CSVTVSSYEQYF.